This is a list of T cell receptor beta chains from one sample in a study of blood T cell repertoires in COVID-19. Libraries were prepared by immunoSEQ multiplex PCR; TCRdb keeps only in-frame clonotypes and omits some of them. The sample lists around 230,000 clones; roughly 88% were seen once. The sequencing sample was made of peripheral blood. Receptors were obtained from a man aged 35-49 years with acute or convalescent COVID-19. The CDR3 runs from the conserved cysteine through the conserved F or W. The order of the fields is V gene, J gene, clone size, D gene, CDR3 DNA, CDR3 protein. A D gene is named only where the DNA matches it firmly. Size values are once, few and many counts, or a class for expanded clones, and some rows have none.

TRBV5-1	TRBJ1-1	NA	NA	TGCGCCAGCAGCCCGGCCGGTTCGGGGAGGACTGAAGCTTTCTTT	CASSPAGSGRTEAFF
TRBV7-8	TRBJ2-5	NA	TRBD2	TGTGCCAGCAGCACTCCTCCCGGGACTAGGGGCGAGACCCAGTACTTC	CASSTPPGTRGETQYF
TRBV14	TRBJ2-7	NA	NA	TGTGCCAGCAGCCCTAGGGGGGGACTGAGCTCCTACGAGCAGTACTTC	CASSPRGGLSSYEQYF
TRBV29-1	TRBJ2-7	NA	NA	TGCAGCGTCCGGGTCTCCTACGAGCAGTACTTC	CSVRVSYEQYF
TRBV11-1	TRBJ2-7	NA	NA	TGTGCCAGCAGCTTCGGGTCCTTCTCCTACGAGCAGTACTTC	CASSFGSFSYEQYF
TRBV6-6	TRBJ1-5	NA	TRBD1	TGTGCCAGCCGTTCAGGGGGCGGTCAGCCCCAGCATTTT	CASRSGGGQPQHF
TRBV5-1	TRBJ1-1	NA	NA	TGCGCCAGCAGCTTGGGGGCTTGGCACAAGAACACTGAAGCTTTCTTT	CASSLGAWHKNTEAFF
TRBV5-1	TRBJ1-2	once	NA	TGCGCCAGCAATCCAGGTCCCAGTAACTATGGCTACACCTTC	CASNPGPSNYGYTF
TRBV7-9	TRBJ1-3	once	NA	TGTGCCAGCACCCGAACCGGACTCGGAAACACCATATATTTT	CASTRTGLGNTIYF
TRBV7-6	TRBJ1-1	NA	NA	TGTGCCAGCAGCCCGACAGGAATGAACACTGAAGCTTTCTTT	CASSPTGMNTEAFF
TRBV11-2	TRBJ1-2	NA	NA	TGTGCCAGCAGCTTATGGCAGGGCGCTGGCTACACCTTC	CASSLWQGAGYTF
TRBV7-2	TRBJ2-3	NA	TRBD2	TGTGCCAGCAGCTCCCTCCAACTAGCGGGAGTTGGTGGGCAGTATTTT	CASSSLQLAGVGGQYF
TRBV2	TRBJ1-5	NA	NA	TGTGCCAGCTGCGGACAGTTCAATCAGCCCCAGCATTTT	CASCGQFNQPQHF
TRBV15	TRBJ2-1	NA	NA	TGTGCCACCAGCGTTGAGAGGAGGGACAATGAGCAGTTCTTC	CATSVERRDNEQFF
TRBV19	TRBJ1-4	NA	TRBD1	TGTGCCAGTAGTGTACAGGGGTCGAATGAAAAACTGTTTTTT	CASSVQGSNEKLFF
TRBV19	TRBJ1-2	NA	NA	TGTGCCAGTAGCCAACCAGGCAGAACCGTCTATGGCTACACCTTC	CASSQPGRTVYGYTF
TRBV9	TRBJ1-1	once	NA	TGTGCCAGCAGCGCGGACATACGGTCGGCTGAAGCTTTCTTT	CASSADIRSAEAFF
TRBV2	TRBJ1-2	NA	NA	TGTGCCAGCTCCCTCGGAGGGTTTACTAACTATGGCTACACCTTC	CASSLGGFTNYGYTF
TRBV6-5	TRBJ1-1	NA	NA	TGTGCCAGCAGGAATACAGGGAGTATCACTGAAGCTTTCTTT	CASRNTGSITEAFF
TRBV19	TRBJ2-3	NA	NA	TGTGCCAGTAGTTCGCCTAGCGCTATCGGGACAGATACGCAGTATTTT	CASSSPSAIGTDTQYF
TRBV13	TRBJ1-2	NA	TRBD1	TGTGCCAGCAGCCCTGGGACAGGGGTCTATGGCTACACCTTC	CASSPGTGVYGYTF
TRBV2	TRBJ1-2	NA	NA	TGTGCCAGCAGGGGAACAACTGGACAGTCGTCATCTAACTATGGCTACACCTTC	CASRGTTGQSSSNYGYTF
TRBV2	TRBJ1-5	NA	NA	TGTGCCAGCAGGGATACAGGGTTTAGGGGTCAGCCCCAGCATTTT	CASRDTGFRGQPQHF
TRBV5-1	TRBJ1-1	NA	NA	TGCGCCAGCAGCTTGCGCCAGGGGTCTAACACTGAAGCTTTCTTT	CASSLRQGSNTEAFF
TRBV10-3	TRBJ1-1	NA	NA	TGTGCCATCAGTGAGTCGGTCGTAGGGGGTGAAGCTTTCTTT	CAISESVVGGEAFF
TRBV19	TRBJ2-5	once	TRBD1	TGTGCCAGCGCGGGGACAGGGGGAGTGTGGGAGACCCAGTACTTC	CASAGTGGVWETQYF
TRBV2	TRBJ2-2	few	TRBD1	TGTGCCAGCAGGGAAGCCAGACAGGGGGCGGCCACCGGGGAGCTGTTTTTT	CASREARQGAATGELFF
TRBV6-2/TRBV6-3	TRBJ1-1	few	TRBD1	TGTGCCAGCAGTTACTCGATGTCGGGACAGGGGGCACCGAACACTGAAGCTTTCTTT	CASSYSMSGQGAPNTEAFF
TRBV3-1/TRBV3-2	TRBJ1-2	NA	NA	TGTGCCAGCAGCCAAGGAGGGGGGGGCCTTGGATATGGCTACACCTTC	CASSQGGGGLGYGYTF
TRBV7-6	TRBJ1-2	NA	NA	TGTGCCAGCAGCCCGCGGGGGGCAGGCTATGGCTACACCTTC	CASSPRGAGYGYTF
TRBV11-2	TRBJ1-2	NA	NA	TGTGCCAGCAGCGCTTCTCCAACGGGACTCTATGGCTACACCTTC	CASSASPTGLYGYTF
TRBV2	TRBJ1-5	NA	TRBD1	TGTGCCAGCAGTGATACAGGGGGACGCAATCAGCCCCAGCATTTT	CASSDTGGRNQPQHF
TRBV6-2/TRBV6-3	TRBJ2-5	NA	NA	TGTGCCAGCAGCCGGCAGGAGACCCAGTACTTC	CASSRQETQYF
TRBV19	TRBJ2-1	NA	TRBD2	TGTGCCAGTAGTACTAGCGGGAGAACCTACAATGAGCAGTTCTTC	CASSTSGRTYNEQFF
TRBV6-5	TRBJ2-1	few	NA	TGTGCCAGCACCCTCTTTAGCGGTCTCTACAATGAGCAGTTCTTC	CASTLFSGLYNEQFF
TRBV5-1	TRBJ2-3	NA	TRBD2	TGCGCCAGCAGCTTGGTCCTAGCGGGGCGCACAGATACGCAGTATTTT	CASSLVLAGRTDTQYF
TRBV19	TRBJ1-2	NA	NA	TGTGCCAGTAGTATGTGGTCGGTCGGAGCTGGCTACACCTTC	CASSMWSVGAGYTF
TRBV19	TRBJ1-4	NA	NA	TGTGCCAGTAGTCCCCTTCGGGACTCCGGTACAACTAATGAAAAACTGTTTTTT	CASSPLRDSGTTNEKLFF
TRBV7-2	TRBJ2-3	NA	NA	TGTGCCAGCAGCTTAGTACAGATAAGCACAGATACGCAGTATTTT	CASSLVQISTDTQYF
TRBV9	TRBJ2-7	NA	TRBD1	TGTGCCAGCAGCCCAAGGACAGGGACCTACGAGCAGTACTTC	CASSPRTGTYEQYF
TRBV6-6	TRBJ2-7	NA	TRBD1	TGTGCCAGCAGCGCGGACAGGGATCAGTGGTACGAGCAGTACTTC	CASSADRDQWYEQYF
TRBV12-5	TRBJ1-6	once	NA	TGTGCTAGTGGTCAGGAGGCGGAGTCGCCCCTCCACTTT	CASGQEAESPLHF
TRBV12-3/TRBV12-4	TRBJ1-6	NA	NA	TGTGCCAGCAGTTTAGAACGGGGATCACCCCTCCACTTT	CASSLERGSPLHF
TRBV12-3/TRBV12-4	TRBJ2-7	NA	NA	TGTGCCAGCAGTTCACCAGGGTCCTACGAGCAGTACTTC	CASSSPGSYEQYF
TRBV20-1	TRBJ2-1	NA	NA	TGCAGTGCCCCGGTACTAGCAGAGCAGTTCTTC	CSAPVLAEQFF
TRBV7-2	TRBJ2-3	NA	TRBD2	TGTGCCAGCAGCTCCAGAGAGGGACTAGCGGGAGTCGTTACAGATACGCAGTATTTT	CASSSREGLAGVVTDTQYF
TRBV4-1	TRBJ1-1	NA	NA	TGCGCCAGCAGCCGACCCAGGGACACTGAAGCTTTCTTT	CASSRPRDTEAFF
TRBV27	TRBJ2-1	NA	TRBD1	TGTGCCAGCAGTTTAAGGACAGGCCGTGGGAATGAGCAGTTCTTC	CASSLRTGRGNEQFF
TRBV6-5	TRBJ2-7	NA	TRBD2	TGTGCCAGCAGTACTATCGGCGGGAGGAACGAGCAGTACTTC	CASSTIGGRNEQYF
TRBV29-1	TRBJ2-7	NA	NA	TGCAGCGTCGAGGGCTCCTACGAGCAGTACTTC	CSVEGSYEQYF
TRBV7-2	TRBJ1-6	once	NA	TGTGCCAGCAGCCCCCAGGGATCTAATTCACCCCTCCACTTT	CASSPQGSNSPLHF
TRBV7-2	TRBJ2-6	NA	NA	TGTGCCAGCACACCGGGGGTCTCTGGGGCCAACGTCCTGACTTTC	CASTPGVSGANVLTF
TRBV2	TRBJ2-5	NA	TRBD2	TGTGCCAGCAGGCCCGGGACTAGCGGACAAGAGACCCAGTACTTC	CASRPGTSGQETQYF
TRBV11-1	TRBJ2-1	NA	TRBD2	TGTGCCAGCAGCCTCGGGACTAGCGGGAGCAGGAATGAGCAGTTCTTC	CASSLGTSGSRNEQFF
TRBV4-1	TRBJ1-1	NA	NA	TGCGCCAGCAGCCAACCAGGCCCACGGATGAACACTGAAGCTTTCTTT	CASSQPGPRMNTEAFF
TRBV3-1/TRBV3-2	TRBJ2-3	NA	TRBD2	TGTGCCAGCAGTCCGAGGACTAGCGGGAGGTGGTCAGATACGCAGTATTTT	CASSPRTSGRWSDTQYF
TRBV7-6	TRBJ2-2	NA	TRBD2	TGTGCCAGCAGCTTAACGGCTCGCCCTAGCGGGAGCCACACCGGGGAGCTGTTTTTT	CASSLTARPSGSHTGELFF
TRBV7-2	TRBJ1-1	NA	TRBD1	TGTGCCAGCAGCCCACAGGGGGCGCGTCGCACTGAAGCTTTCTTT	CASSPQGARRTEAFF